Presented here are 24 T cell receptor beta chains from one specimen sequenced in a study of cytomegalovirus exposure and HLA in healthy donors (dated by TCRdb to 2015 to 2018). Libraries were prepared through the immunoSEQ multiplex PCR assay. A mixture of 60 forward primers for TCR Vbeta segments and 13 reverse primers for TCR Jbeta segments was used in the multiplex PCR. TCRdb re-hosts the immuneACCESS table, in-frame sequences only. Its copies lack some clones; in the studies checked, an unresolved V gene accounts for under half of them, and the cause for the rest is not known. The sample table contains 100,000 to 150,000 clones; only one count was recorded for less than 85% of them. The ten largest clones capture 1% of the sample. Sequencing input: PBMCs. Source of these receptors: a middle-aged man in good health and CMV-seronegative.

This chain uses TRBV18 with TRBJ1-1; 7 positions match TRBD1. With V trimmed by 5 bases and J by 1 base, 1 base remained unmatched. Germline V CDR1 and CDR2: KGHSH, LQKENI. This CDR3 has 13 residues. CDR3 nucleotides: TGTGCCAGCTCAACAGGGGAGAACACTGAAGCTTTCTTT. Translating gives CASSTGENTEAFF.

The chain carries TRBV11-2 and TRBJ2-5, with D tentatively TRBD2 (6 bases). The CDR3 spans 13 residues. The V gene's germline CDR1 is SGHAT and CDR2 FQNNGV. V lost 3 bases and J 3 bases, leaving 8 bases between the germline ends. The CDR3: CASSFWGEETQYF. The CDR3 nucleotides are TGTGCCAGCAGCTTTTGGGGGGAAGAGACCCAGTACTTC.

The V call is TRBV2, the J call TRBJ1-5, with 7 bases that match TRBD1. This CDR3 has 14 residues. The germline CDR1 and CDR2 sequences are SNHLY and FYNNEI. Unmatched junction bases numbered 10, after V lost 9 bases and J lost 5 bases. The CDR3 DNA reads TGTGCCAGTCAACAGGGGAGTGGGGATCAGCCCCAGCATTTT. Its protein product is CASQQGSGDQPQHF.

J is TRBJ2-2 and V is TRBV7-2, with 8 bases identical to TRBD2. The ends lost 1 base at V and 8 bases at J; junction bases unmatched: 6. The CDR3 contains 15 residues. Germline V gene sequence: CDR1 SGHTA, CDR2 FQGNSA. The CDR3 DNA reads as TGTGCCAGCAGCTTAGTTTCTAGCGGGTCTGGGGAGCTGTTTTTT. Translated, it gives CASSLVSSGSGELFF.

This chain connects TRBV30 to TRBJ2-7; possibly TRBD2 for D (5 bases). CDR3 length: 11 residues. V lost 8 bases and J lost 6, with 14 bases in between. Looked up from germline, CDR1 is GTSNPN and CDR2 is SVGIG (reference sequence). The CDR3 DNA is TGTGCCGCAGGACTTTTGGGCGAGCAGTACTTC. Translation gives CAAGLLGEQYF.

The chain recombines TRBV4-1 with TRBJ2-5; 7 bases fit TRBD2. CDR3 length: 15 amino acids. Germline V CDR1 and CDR2: MGHRA, YSYEKL. Trimming at V came to 0 bases and at J to 1 base, leaving 2 bases not matched to a gene. The CDR3: CASSQERGTQETQYF. Here the CDR3 DNA reads TGCGCCAGCAGCCAAGAGCGGGGGACCCAAGAGACCCAGTACTTC.

This chain connects TRBV5-1 to TRBJ1-5; TRBD1 matches 7 bases. From germline, CDR1 is SGHRS and CDR2 YFSETQ. This CDR3 contains 15 residues. V was clipped by 2 bases and J by 4 bases; unmatched bases: 6. The CDR3 sequence: CASSLSGQINQPQHF. CDR3 in DNA: TGCGCCAGCAGCTTATCGGGACAGATAAATCAGCCCCAGCATTTT.

This clone was detected only once. The chain combines TRBV9 with TRBJ2-5; 8 bases align to TRBD2. In germline, CDR1 is SGDLS, CDR2 YYNGEE. The CDR3 consists of 15 residues. V lost 6 bases to trimming and J lost 1 base; unmatched junction nucleotides: 8. CDR3: CASTNTGGFQETQYF. CDR3 nucleotides: TGTGCCAGCACCAACACGGGAGGGTTCCAAGAGACCCAGTACTTC.

CDR3 residues: CASMGSPETQYF. The CDR3 DNA follows: TGTGCCAGCATGGGGAGTCCAGAGACCCAGTACTTC. V gene TRBV28 combines with J gene TRBJ2-5; possibly TRBD2 for D (5 bases). Germline CDR1 reads MDHEN; CDR2 reads SYDVKM. The CDR3 contains 12 residues. Trimming pared 7 bases from V and 4 bases from J, leaving 10 bases between.

CDR3 sequence (DNA): TGCGCCAGCAACCAGCGGGGGGGCGGGAATGAGCAGTTCTTC. Amino acid sequence: CASNQRGGGNEQFF. The chain links TRBV5-1 to TRBJ2-1; 10 bases agree with TRBD2. Germline V gives CDR1 SGHRS, CDR2 YFSETQ. The V gene end was trimmed by 6 bases and the J gene end by 7 bases; junction bases not matched to a gene: 7. The CDR3 is made up of 14 amino acids.

The chain recombines TRBV7-3 with TRBJ2-1; TRBD2 aligns across 7 bases. The CDR3 has 18 residues. Germline loops: CDR1 SGHTA, CDR2 FQGTGA. With 5 bases clipped from V and 0 bases from J, the junction kept 13 bases outside the gene matches. CDR3 coding DNA: TGTGCCAGCAGCCCAAAGGCTAGCGGTTATATCTCCTACAATGAGCAGTTCTTC. It specifies CASSPKASGYISYNEQFF.

This chain uses TRBV6-1 with TRBJ2-1, with 11 bases that match TRBD2. The CDR3 has 15 residues. CDR1 is MNHNS and CDR2 is SASEGT in the germline V gene. The trim removed 7 bases at V and 6 bases at J, leaving 8 bases unmatched. The CDR3 spells CASTPGLAVTNEQFF. The DNA for the CDR3 is TGTGCCAGCACTCCGGGACTAGCGGTAACCAATGAGCAGTTCTTC.

V usage is TRBV6-5 and J usage is TRBJ1-2; no firm D call. Germline V gene lookup returns CDR1 MNHEY and CDR2 SVGAGI. The V end was cut by 0 bases, the J end by 6 bases, with 8 bases between. The CDR3 runs to 13 residues. The chain's CDR3 is CASSYSNRDGYTF. DNA for the CDR3: TGTGCCAGCAGTTACTCGAACAGAGATGGCTACACCTTC.

The chain has TRBV5-6 and TRBJ2-5; D unresolved. Germline CDR1 is SGHDT and CDR2 is YYEEEE. Trimming shortened V by 7 bases and J by 1 base, and 11 bases separated the two germline ends. The CDR3 loop spans 13 amino acids. The DNA of the CDR3 is TGTGCCAGCGCCCGAGAGGTCCAAGAGACCCAGTACTTC. It encodes CASAREVQETQYF.

The rearrangement joins TRBV6-5 to TRBJ2-7; D not certain. CDR3 length equals 14 residues. Trimming took 2 bases from V and 2 from J, leaving 10 bases between them. The germline V gene encodes CDR1 MNHEY and CDR2 SVGAGI. In DNA form, the CDR3 reads TGTGCCAGCAGTTACGAGGCCCACACCTACGAGCAGTACTTC. Amino acids: CASSYEAHTYEQYF.

The chain recombines TRBV2 with TRBJ2-7; 10 nucleotides agree with TRBD1. CDR1 SNHLY and CDR2 FYNNEI come from the germline V gene. V lost 0 bases and J lost 5; bases outside the gene matches: 4. The CDR3 has 15 residues. The CDR3 spells CASSEARTGGNEQYF. CDR3 bases: TGTGCCAGCAGTGAAGCGAGGACAGGGGGGAACGAGCAGTACTTC. Full variable domain (outside the CDR3, taken from reference TRBV2 and TRBJ2-7): EPEVTQTPSHQVTQMGQEVILRCVPISNHLYFYWYRQILGQKVEFLVSFYNNEISEKSEIFDDQFSVERPDGSNFTLKIRSTKLEDSAMYFCASSEARTGGNEQYFGPGTRLTVT.

This sequence joins TRBV10-3 and TRBJ1-5; no firm D call. Germline CDR1 and CDR2: ENHRY and SYGVKD. The CDR3 totals 13 residues. Between the trimmed V and J ends, which lost 10 bases and 7 bases, there was a span of 17 bases. For the CDR3, the DNA is TGTGCCAGCGTTGCGGATCTTGGACAGCCCCAGCATTTT. Its translation: CASVADLGQPQHF.

The genes are TRBV5-1 and TRBJ2-3; D might be TRBD1 (5 bases). Germline V gene sequence: CDR1 SGHRS, CDR2 YFSETQ. Deletions cut 4 bases from V and 3 bases from J, with 9 bases between. The CDR3 covers 13 residues. The DNA for the CDR3 is TGCGCCAGCAGCCTACAGGAAACAGATACGCAGTATTTT. It specifies CASSLQETDTQYF.

This rearrangement joins TRBV4-2 to TRBJ1-2, with TRBD1 matching 8 bases. CDR1 and CDR2 from the germline V gene are LGHNA and YNFKEQ. The V segment lost 5 bases and the J segment 4 bases; nucleotides outside the gene matches: 9. The CDR3 is 15 residues long. CDR3 sequence (DNA): TGTGCCAGCAGCGATACGACAGGGGTCAGCTATGGCTACACCTTC. This sequence encodes CASSDTTGVSYGYTF.

The chain couples TRBV11-3 to TRBJ1-1, with TRBD1 as a possible D gene (5 bases). CDR3 size: 16 residues. Trimming left V 5 bases short and J 1 base short, with 17 bases between. Germline assignment: CDR1 SGHNT and CDR2 YENEEA. DNA of the CDR3: TGTGCCAGCAGCGCCGGACGGGGGGGTGCGAACACTGAAGCTTTCTTT. Residues: CASSAGRGGANTEAFF.

This clone was picked up a small number of times. CDR3 nucleotides: TGTGCCTGGACCCCAGGGGGTATCGGCGAAAAACTGTTTTTT. Protein sequence: CAWTPGGIGEKLFF. V is TRBV30 and J is TRBJ1-4, with 7 nucleotides matching TRBD1. Per the germline V gene, CDR1 is GTSNPN and CDR2 is SVGIG (reference sequence). The CDR3 runs 14 residues. The V segment lost 4 bases and the J segment 8 bases; nucleotides outside the gene matches: 10.

CDR3 nucleotides: TGTGCCAGCAGTGCCTGGACTAGCGGAACCTACAATGAGCAGTTCTTC. Translated: CASSAWTSGTYNEQFF. The chain has TRBV2 and TRBJ2-1; 10 positions agree with TRBD2. Looked up from germline, CDR1 is SNHLY and CDR2 is FYNNEI. The CDR3 consists of 16 residues. J was trimmed by 2 bases and V by 4 bases; bases with no gene match: 5. Together with reference TRBV2 and TRBJ2-1, the CDR3 gives the full variable domain: EPEVTQTPSHQVTQMGQEVILRCVPISNHLYFYWYRQILGQKVEFLVSFYNNEISEKSEIFDDQFSVERPDGSNFTLKIRSTKLEDSAMYFCASSAWTSGTYNEQFFGPGTRLTVL.

The rearrangement joins TRBV19 to TRBJ2-1, with TRBD1 identical over 10 bases. This CDR3 spans 15 amino acids. Germline-derived CDR1 and CDR2 are LNHDA and SQIVND (reference sequence). The ends lost 4 bases at V and 9 bases at J; junction bases unmatched: 9. CDR3 in amino acids: CASSRGQGTGAEQFF. The DNA for the CDR3 is TGTGCCAGTAGTAGGGGACAGGGGACCGGCGCTGAGCAGTTCTTC.

The chain is built from TRBV10-3 and TRBJ2-5; TRBD1 agrees at 8 bases. V shed 2 bases and J 3 bases; nucleotides not matched to a gene: 5. This CDR3 contains 15 residues. CDR1 and CDR2 from the germline V gene are ENHRY and SYGVKD. The CDR3 DNA follows: TGTGCCATCAGTGAGCCTAGGACAGGGAAAGAGACCCAGTACTTC. Its translation: CAISEPRTGKETQYF.